This T cell receptor beta chain came from a study of TIL therapy for anti-PD-1-resistant metastatic lung cancer. This clone was seen a few times. Its specificity is unknown. Indicated time point: pre-treatment sample, taken before nivolumab and TIL therapy. The CDR3 loop spans 15 amino acids. V was shortened by 2 bases and J by 2 bases, with 14 bases between the two germline ends. Germline lookup yields CDR1 SGHKS and CDR2 YYEKEE (reference sequence). This was the immunoSEQ v3 assay. The protocol was immunoSEQ multiplex PCR, while the TCRdb copy is restricted to in-frame clones and leaves out a portion. Found here are around 59,000 clones, roughly 66% of them singletons; the top ten hold about 6.3%. General study findings and limits: Treatment-naive, never-smoker and oncogene-addicted patients were overrepresented in this highly selected cohort.

The material sequenced was blood, taken at baseline. V is TRBV5-5 and J is TRBJ2-7; tentatively, D is TRBD1 (6 bases). The TCR was taken from a person aged 25-85 years with non-small cell lung cancer. Written as DNA, the CDR3 is TGTGCCAGCAGCTTCAGTTCTGGGGGCGCCTACGAGCAGTACTTC. Translation gives CASSFSSGGAYEQYF. The full variable domain, completed using reference TRBV5-5 and TRBJ2-7, is DAGVTQSPTHLIKTRGQQVTLRCSPISGHKSVSWYQQVLGQGPQFIFQYYEKEERGRGNFPDRFSARQFPNYSSELNVNALLLGDSALYLCASSFSSGGAYEQYFGPGTRLTVT.